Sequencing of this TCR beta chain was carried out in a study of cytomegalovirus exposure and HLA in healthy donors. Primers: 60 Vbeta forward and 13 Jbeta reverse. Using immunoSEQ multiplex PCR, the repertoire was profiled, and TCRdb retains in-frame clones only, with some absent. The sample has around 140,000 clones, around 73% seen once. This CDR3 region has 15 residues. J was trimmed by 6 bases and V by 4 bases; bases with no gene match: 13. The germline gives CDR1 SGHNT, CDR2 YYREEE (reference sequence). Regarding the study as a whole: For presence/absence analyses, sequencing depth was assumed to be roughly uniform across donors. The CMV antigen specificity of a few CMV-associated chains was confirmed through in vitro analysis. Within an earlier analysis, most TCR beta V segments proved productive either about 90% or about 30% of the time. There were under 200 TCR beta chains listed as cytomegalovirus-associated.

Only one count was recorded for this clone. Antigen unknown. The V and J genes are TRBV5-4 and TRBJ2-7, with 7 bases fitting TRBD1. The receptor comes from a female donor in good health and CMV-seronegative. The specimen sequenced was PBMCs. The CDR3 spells CASSTRDRVQPEQYF. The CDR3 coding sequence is TGTGCCAGCAGCACCCGAGACAGGGTCCAACCCGAGCAGTACTTC. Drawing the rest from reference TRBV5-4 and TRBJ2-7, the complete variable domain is ETGVTQSPTHLIKTRGQQVTLRCSSQSGHNTVSWYQQALGQGPQFIFQYYREEENGRGNFPPRFSGLQFPNYSSELNVNALELDDSALYLCASSTRDRVQPEQYFGPGTRLTVT.